The clone carrying this T cell receptor (beta chain) occurred once. Through a sample-barcoded 5' primer and a J-beta primer mix, a second PCR was run for about 6 to 12 cycles. TCRdb analysed the 5' RACE reads with MiXCR anew, one entry per CDR3 protein. The sample has about 840,000 distinct CDR3 sequences, almost 30% seen once; the top ten hold about a tenth. This sample was taken from a study of blood T cells in healthy people across ages. CDR3 length: 13 residues. Deletions cut 7 bases from V and 5 bases from J, with 14 bases between. Caucasian individuals from Russia who were healthy and aged roughly 6 to 95 acted as donors. Samples had at least 6.5 million PBMCs isolated from them. Each sample yielded at least 6 micrograms of PBMC total RNA. These data also formed part of another study, on T cells of mothers and their children.

This receptor was taken from a woman aged 35 to 49 in good health. Sequencing was done on a sample of blood. The chain is built from TRBV12-3 or TRBV12-4 and TRBJ1-1; possible D gene TRBD1, 5 bases. The CDR3 loop is CASTKWRGTEAFF. The DNA for the CDR3 is TGTGCCAGCACCAAATGGAGGGGAACTGAAGCTTTCTTT.